Sequencing of this TCR beta chain was carried out in a study of T cell responses to AZD1222 COVID-19 vaccine. Study as a whole: Pooling covered second doses at about 4 or about 12 weeks.

CDR1 and CDR2 (germline): SGHRS, YFSETQ. V was pared by 0 bases and J by 4 bases, with 0 bases of the junction left unmatched. This CDR3 spans 14 amino acids. Whole-study findings and limits: Donors were chiefly white British, with a greater number of females, and clonal diversity was perhaps underestimated. Regions 160-218 and 743-854 dominated among vaccine-associated CD4 TCRs spanning spike.

Measured with immunoSEQ multiplex PCR; TCRdb has only the in-frame clones, and not every one. Of about 110,000 clones in the sample, roughly 90% are singletons; the top ten hold roughly 5.3%. The table lists this clone with a count of one. Its antigen is currently unknown. This rearrangement joins TRBV5-1 to TRBJ2-1; 8 positions agree with TRBD1. The sample in question was peripheral blood, obtained on day 0 of AZD1222 vaccination. The TCR originated in an adult in good health. The CDR3 loop is CASSLDRGYNEQFF. The CDR3, as DNA: TGCGCCAGCAGCTTGGACAGGGGGTACAATGAGCAGTTCTTC.